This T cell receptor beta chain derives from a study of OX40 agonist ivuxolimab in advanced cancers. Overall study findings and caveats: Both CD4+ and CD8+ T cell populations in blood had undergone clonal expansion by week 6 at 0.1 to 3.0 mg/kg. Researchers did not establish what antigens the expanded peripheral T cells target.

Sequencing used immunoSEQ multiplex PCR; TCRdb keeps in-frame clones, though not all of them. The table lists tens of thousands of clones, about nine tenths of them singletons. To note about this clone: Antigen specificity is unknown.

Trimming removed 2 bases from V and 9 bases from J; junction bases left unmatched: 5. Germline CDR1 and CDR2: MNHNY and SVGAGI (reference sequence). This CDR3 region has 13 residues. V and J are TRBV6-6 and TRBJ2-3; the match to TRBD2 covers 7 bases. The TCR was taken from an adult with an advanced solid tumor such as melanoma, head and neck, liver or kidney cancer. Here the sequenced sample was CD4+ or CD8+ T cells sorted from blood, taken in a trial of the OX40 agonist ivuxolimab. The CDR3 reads CASSYGSAGTQYF. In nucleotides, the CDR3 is TGTGCCAGCAGTTACGGTTCAGCGGGGACGCAGTATTTT.